The present T cell receptor (beta chain) was sequenced within a study of shared clonotypes between healthy human individuals. Turning to the study itself: The cohort comprised two women and a few men. Their ages spanned 18 to 49 years.

Using about 220 ng DNA, some 30,000 T cell genomes, the sorted-subset replicate PCRs were run. Sequenced by immunoSEQ multiplex PCR; TCRdb stores in-frame clones only, minus some. Of around 720,000 clones in the sample, around 78% were seen once. This clone was recorded many times. None of the donors, who were healthy HIV-negative adults, had recently had acute infections or vaccinations. The CDR3 loop spans 15 amino acids. The germline gives CDR1 MNHNY, CDR2 SVGAGI (reference sequence). The trim removed 8 bases at V and 7 bases at J, leaving 11 bases unmatched. The sample consisted of memory CD4+ T cells sorted from blood. Subset described: CD45RA-negative fraction. The source is a woman in her twenties or thirties in good health. This rearrangement joins TRBV6-6 to TRBJ2-2; 9 bases match TRBD2. The CDR3 DNA follows: TGTGCCAGCGAAAAAGCGGGAGGAATGGGCGGGGAGCTGTTTTTT. Translation: CASEKAGGMGGELFF.